A single TCR beta chain is shown here with its context. The sample belongs to a study of blood T cell repertoires in COVID-19. Study information: T cells, B-cell-depleted T cells, or PBMCs supplied cDNA or gDNA.

Trimming cost V 1 base and J 1 base, with 20 bases left between them. This CDR3 comprises 18 residues. Germline CDR1 SGHNT, CDR2 YYREEE (reference sequence). Assay: immunoSEQ multiplex PCR; the TCRdb copy retains only in-frame clones and omits some. The sample lists roughly 90,000 clones, approximately 80% occurring once. The sample comprised peripheral blood. This TCR derives from a woman at least 80 years old with active or convalescent COVID-19. The chain has TRBV5-4 and TRBJ1-1; maybe TRBD1 (6 bases). CDR3 residues: CASSLRGQSPGTNTEAFF. The CDR3 nucleotides are TGTGCCAGCAGCTTGAGAGGACAGTCCCCGGGCACGAACACTGAAGCTTTCTTT.